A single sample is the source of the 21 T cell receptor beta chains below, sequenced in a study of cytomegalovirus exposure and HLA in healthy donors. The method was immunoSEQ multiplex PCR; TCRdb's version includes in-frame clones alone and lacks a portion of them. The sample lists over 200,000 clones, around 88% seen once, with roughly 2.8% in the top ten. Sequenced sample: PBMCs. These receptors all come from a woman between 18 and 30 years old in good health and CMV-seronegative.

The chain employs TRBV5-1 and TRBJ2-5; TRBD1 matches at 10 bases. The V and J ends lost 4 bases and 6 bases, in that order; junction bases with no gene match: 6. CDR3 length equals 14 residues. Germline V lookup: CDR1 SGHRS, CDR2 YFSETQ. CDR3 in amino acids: CASSVGQGVKTQYF. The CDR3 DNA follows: TGCGCCAGCAGCGTTGGACAGGGGGTGAAGACCCAGTACTTC.

CDR3 sequence (DNA): TGTGCCAGCAGCGTAGCTGCTCGGAGGGGGCTGGGAGAGACCCAGTACTTC. It encodes CASSVAARRGLGETQYF. This sequence joins TRBV9 and TRBJ2-5, with D possibly matching TRBD1 (7 bases). CDR3 size: 17 residues. The V gene's germline CDR1 is SGDLS and CDR2 YYNGEE. V was trimmed by 0 bases and J by 4 bases, leaving 19 bases between them.

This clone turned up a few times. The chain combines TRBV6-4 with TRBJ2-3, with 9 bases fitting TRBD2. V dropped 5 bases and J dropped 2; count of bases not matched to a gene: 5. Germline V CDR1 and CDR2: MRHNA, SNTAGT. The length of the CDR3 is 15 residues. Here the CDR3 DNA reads TGTGCCAGCAGTACGACTAGCGGTCACACAGATACGCAGTATTTT. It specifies CASSTTSGHTDTQYF.

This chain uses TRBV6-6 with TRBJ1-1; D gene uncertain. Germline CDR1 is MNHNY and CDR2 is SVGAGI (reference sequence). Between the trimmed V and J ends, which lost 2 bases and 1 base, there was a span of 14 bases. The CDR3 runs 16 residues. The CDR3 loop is CASSYGKGAQNTEAFF. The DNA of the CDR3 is TGTGCCAGCAGTTACGGGAAGGGAGCCCAGAACACTGAAGCTTTCTTT.

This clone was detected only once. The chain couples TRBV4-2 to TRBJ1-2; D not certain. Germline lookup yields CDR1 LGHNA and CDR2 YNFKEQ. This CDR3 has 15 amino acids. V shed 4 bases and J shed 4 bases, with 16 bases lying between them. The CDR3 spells CASSPLVEATYGYTF. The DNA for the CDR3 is TGTGCCAGCAGCCCTCTAGTGGAGGCCACCTATGGCTACACCTTC.

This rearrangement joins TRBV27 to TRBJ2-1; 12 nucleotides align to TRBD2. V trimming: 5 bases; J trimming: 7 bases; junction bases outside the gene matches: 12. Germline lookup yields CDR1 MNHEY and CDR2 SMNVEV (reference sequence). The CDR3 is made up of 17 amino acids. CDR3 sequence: CASSPQGLAGSMNEQFF. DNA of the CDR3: TGTGCCAGCAGTCCCCAAGGACTAGCGGGGTCTATGAATGAGCAGTTCTTC.

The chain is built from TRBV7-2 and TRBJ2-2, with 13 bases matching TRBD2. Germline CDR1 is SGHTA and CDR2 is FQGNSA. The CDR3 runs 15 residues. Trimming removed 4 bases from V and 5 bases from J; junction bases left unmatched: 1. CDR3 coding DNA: TGTGCCAGCAGCTGGACTAGCGGGAGAACCGGGGAGCTGTTTTTT. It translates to CASSWTSGRTGELFF.

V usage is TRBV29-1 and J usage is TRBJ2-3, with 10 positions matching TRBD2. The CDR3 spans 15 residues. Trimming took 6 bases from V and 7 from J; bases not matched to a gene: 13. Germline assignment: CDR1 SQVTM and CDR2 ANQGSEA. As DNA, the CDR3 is TGCAGCGTACTCCCAGTAGGGACTAGCGAGAATACGCAGTATTTT. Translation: CSVLPVGTSENTQYF.

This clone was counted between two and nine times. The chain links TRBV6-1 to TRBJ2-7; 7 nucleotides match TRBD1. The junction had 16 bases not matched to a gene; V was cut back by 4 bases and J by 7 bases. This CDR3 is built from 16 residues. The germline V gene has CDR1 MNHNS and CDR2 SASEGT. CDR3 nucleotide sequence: TGTGCCAGCAGTGGGAGACAGGGCGAAGATAGTGGGGAGCAGTACTTC. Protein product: CASSGRQGEDSGEQYF.

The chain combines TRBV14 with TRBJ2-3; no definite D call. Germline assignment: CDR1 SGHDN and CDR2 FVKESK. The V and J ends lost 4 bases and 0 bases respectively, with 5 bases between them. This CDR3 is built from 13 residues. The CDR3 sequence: CASSPLSTDTQYF. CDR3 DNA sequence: TGTGCCAGCAGCCCCCTAAGCACAGATACGCAGTATTTT.

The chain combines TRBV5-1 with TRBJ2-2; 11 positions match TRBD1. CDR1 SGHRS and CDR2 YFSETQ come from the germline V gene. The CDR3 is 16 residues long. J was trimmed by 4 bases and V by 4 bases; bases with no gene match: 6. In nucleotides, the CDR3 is TGCGCCAGCAGCACGACCGGGACAGGGGGCACCGGGGAGCTGTTTTTT. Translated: CASSTTGTGGTGELFF.

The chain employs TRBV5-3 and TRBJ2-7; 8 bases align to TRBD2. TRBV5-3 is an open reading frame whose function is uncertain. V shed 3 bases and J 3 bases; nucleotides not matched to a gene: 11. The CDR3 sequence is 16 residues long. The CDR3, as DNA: TGTGCCAGAAGCTGGCCCCTAGCGGGTGGTGACTACGAGCAGTACTTC. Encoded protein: CARSWPLAGGDYEQYF.

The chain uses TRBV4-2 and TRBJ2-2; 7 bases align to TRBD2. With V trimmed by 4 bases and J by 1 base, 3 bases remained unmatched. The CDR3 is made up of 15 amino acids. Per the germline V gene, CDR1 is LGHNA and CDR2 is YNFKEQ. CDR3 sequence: CASSRSSGNTGELFF. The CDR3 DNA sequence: TGTGCCAGCAGCCGATCTAGCGGGAACACCGGGGAGCTGTTTTTT.

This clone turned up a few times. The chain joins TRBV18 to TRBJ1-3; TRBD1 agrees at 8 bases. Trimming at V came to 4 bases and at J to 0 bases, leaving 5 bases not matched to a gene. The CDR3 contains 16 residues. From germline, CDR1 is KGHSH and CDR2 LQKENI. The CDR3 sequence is CASSLRTGNSGNTIYF. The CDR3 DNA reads TGTGCCAGCTCACTTCGGACAGGGAACTCTGGAAACACCATATATTTT. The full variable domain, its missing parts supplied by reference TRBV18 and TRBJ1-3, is NAGVMQNPRHLVRRRGQEARLRCSPMKGHSHVYWYRQLPEEGLKFMVYLQKENIIDESGMPKERFSAEFPKEGPSILRIQQVVRGDSAAYFCASSLRTGNSGNTIYFGEGSWLTVV.

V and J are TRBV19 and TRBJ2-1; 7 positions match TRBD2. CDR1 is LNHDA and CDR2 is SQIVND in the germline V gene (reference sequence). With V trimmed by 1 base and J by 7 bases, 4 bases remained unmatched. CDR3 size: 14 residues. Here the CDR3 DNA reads TGTGCCAGTAGTATAGGAGGGCGGGGGAATGAGCAGTTCTTC. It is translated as CASSIGGRGNEQFF.

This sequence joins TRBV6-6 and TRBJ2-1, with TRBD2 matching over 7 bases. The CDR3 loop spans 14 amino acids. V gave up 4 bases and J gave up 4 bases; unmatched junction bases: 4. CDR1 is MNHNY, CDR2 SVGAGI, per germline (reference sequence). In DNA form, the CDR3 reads TGTGCCAGCAGTTGGTCTAGCGGTTACAATGAGCAGTTCTTC. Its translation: CASSWSSGYNEQFF.

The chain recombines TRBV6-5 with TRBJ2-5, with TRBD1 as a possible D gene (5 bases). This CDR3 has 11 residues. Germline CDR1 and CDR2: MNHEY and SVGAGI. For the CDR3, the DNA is TGTGCACAGGCGCGTAAAGAGACCCAGTACTTC. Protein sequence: CAQARKETQYF.

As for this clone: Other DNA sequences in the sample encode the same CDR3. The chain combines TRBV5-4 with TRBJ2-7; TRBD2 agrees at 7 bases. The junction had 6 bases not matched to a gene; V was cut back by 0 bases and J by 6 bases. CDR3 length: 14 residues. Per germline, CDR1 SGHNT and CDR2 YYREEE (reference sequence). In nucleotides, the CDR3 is TGTGCCAGCAGCTTGGGCCTAGCGGACGGCGAGCAGTACTTC. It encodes CASSLGLADGEQYF.

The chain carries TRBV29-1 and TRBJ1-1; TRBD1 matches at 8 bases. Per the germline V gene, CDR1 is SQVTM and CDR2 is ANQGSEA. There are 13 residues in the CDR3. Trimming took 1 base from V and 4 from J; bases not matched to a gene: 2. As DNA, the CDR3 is TGCAGCGTTGAAGTAACAGGGGGCACTGAAGCTTTCTTT. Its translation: CSVEVTGGTEAFF. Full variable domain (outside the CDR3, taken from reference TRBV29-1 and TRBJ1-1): SAVISQKPSRDICQRGTSLTIQCQVDSQVTMMFWYRQQPGQSLTLIATANQGSEATYESGFVIDKFPISRPNLTFSTLTVSNMSPEDSSIYLCSVEVTGGTEAFFGQGTRLTVV.

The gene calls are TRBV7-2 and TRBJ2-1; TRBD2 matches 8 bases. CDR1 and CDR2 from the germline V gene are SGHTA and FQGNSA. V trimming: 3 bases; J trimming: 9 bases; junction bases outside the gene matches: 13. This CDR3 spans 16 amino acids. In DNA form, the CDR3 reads TGTGCCAGCAGCTTGCTACCGGGAGCGGGAGTTGGTGAGCAGTTCTTC. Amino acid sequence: CASSLLPGAGVGEQFF.

This CDR3 is CASSQQTGYSYEQYF. In DNA form, the CDR3 reads TGCGCCAGCAGCCAGCAGACAGGTTACTCCTACGAGCAGTACTTC. The rearrangement joins TRBV4-1 to TRBJ2-7; D possibly corresponds to TRBD1 (6 bases). The CDR3 totals 15 residues. Trimming removed 3 bases from V and 0 bases from J, with 12 bases in between. The germline V gene encodes CDR1 MGHRA and CDR2 YSYEKL.